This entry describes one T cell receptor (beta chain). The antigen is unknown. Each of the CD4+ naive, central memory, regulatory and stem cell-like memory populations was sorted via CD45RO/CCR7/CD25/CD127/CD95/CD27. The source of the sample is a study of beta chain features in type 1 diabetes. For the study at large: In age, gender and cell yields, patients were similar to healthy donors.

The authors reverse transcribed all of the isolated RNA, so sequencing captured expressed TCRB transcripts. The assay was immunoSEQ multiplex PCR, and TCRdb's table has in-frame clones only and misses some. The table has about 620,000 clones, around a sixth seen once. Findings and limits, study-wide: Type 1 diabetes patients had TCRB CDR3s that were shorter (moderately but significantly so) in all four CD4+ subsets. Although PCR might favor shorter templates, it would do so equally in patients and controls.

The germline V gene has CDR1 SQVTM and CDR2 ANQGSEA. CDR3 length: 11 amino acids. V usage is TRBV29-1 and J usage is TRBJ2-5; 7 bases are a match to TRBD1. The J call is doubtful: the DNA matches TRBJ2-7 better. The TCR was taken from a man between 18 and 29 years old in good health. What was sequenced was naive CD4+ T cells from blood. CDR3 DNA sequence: TGCAGCGTCCGGACAGGCTACGAGCAGTACTTC. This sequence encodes CSVRTGYEQYF.